This T cell receptor (beta chain) was recorded in a study of blood T cell repertoires in COVID-19. Overall study: The origin of the acute and convalescent COVID-19 samples was the United States, Italy and Spain. Sources were T cells, B-cell-depleted T cells, or PBMCs; the material itself was cDNA or gDNA.

During active infection, Seattle patients enrolled and were then monitored through disease. Original processing methods: How many nucleated cells were present was estimated from reference gene primer amplification. Sequencing was performed with immunoSEQ multiplex PCR; in TCRdb, only in-frame clones are kept and a portion is missing. V and J calls and clone size are copied from that table; D and trimming were computed from the DNA. The repertoire has about 290,000 clones, about 90% of them found once; the top ten carry around 10%. Trimming took 2 bases from V and 5 from J; bases not matched to a gene: 6. The CDR3 length is 15 residues. From germline, CDR1 is MNHNY and CDR2 SVGAGI (reference sequence).

The chain is built from TRBV6-6 and TRBJ1-1; 9 bases agree with TRBD1. This TCR derives from a young woman with COVID-19, enrolled during active disease. Sequenced material: peripheral blood. CDR3 residues: CASSYLGQGETEAFF. CDR3 in DNA: TGTGCCAGCAGTTACCTGGGACAGGGAGAGACTGAAGCTTTCTTT.